Listed below are T cell receptor beta chains from one sample, sequenced in a study of blood T cell repertoires in COVID-19. Generated by immunoSEQ multiplex PCR, the TCRdb table keeps only in-frame clones and is missing some. The table shows around 170,000 clones, with under 85% occurring only once. Specimen: peripheral blood. The receptors derive from a man between 65 and 85 years old who had recovered from COVID-19. The CDR3 runs from the conserved cysteine through the conserved F or W. The D gene is left open where the match is weak. Expanded clones get a size class; other rows say once, few or many, or leave the size out.

clone size: .
J gene: TRBJ1-4
D gene: .
CDR3 length: 13
V gene: TRBV9
CDR3 protein: CASSVNSEKKLFF
CDR3 DNA: TGTGCCAGCAGCGTAAACAGTGAGAAAAAACTGTTTTTT

clone size: .
J gene: TRBJ1-2
D gene: TRBD1
CDR3 length: 14
V gene: TRBV19
CDR3 protein: CASSPTGPNYGYTF
CDR3 DNA: TGTGCCAGTAGTCCGACAGGGCCAAACTATGGCTACACCTTC

clone size: few
J gene: TRBJ1-2
D gene: .
CDR3 length: 13
V gene: TRBV18
CDR3 protein: CASSLREGSGYTF
CDR3 DNA: TGTGCCAGCTCACTCCGGGAGGGCAGTGGCTACACCTTC

clone size: .
J gene: TRBJ2-5
D gene: TRBD2
CDR3 length: 16
V gene: TRBV7-2
CDR3 protein: CASSLAAGGPWETQYF
CDR3 DNA: TGTGCCAGCAGCTTAGCTGCGGGAGGGCCCTGGGAGACCCAGTACTTC

clone size: once
J gene: TRBJ2-7
D gene: TRBD2
CDR3 length: 15
V gene: TRBV7-8
CDR3 protein: CASSKSGSGSYEQYF
CDR3 DNA: TGTGCCAGCAGCAAAAGCGGGAGTGGTTCCTACGAGCAGTACTTC

clone size: .
J gene: TRBJ1-5
D gene: .
CDR3 length: 14
V gene: TRBV9
CDR3 protein: CASSVGGAGQPQHF
CDR3 DNA: TGTGCCAGCAGCGTGGGGGGGGCGGGCCAGCCCCAGCATTTT

clone size: .
J gene: TRBJ1-2
D gene: .
CDR3 length: 15
V gene: TRBV19
CDR3 protein: CASSSRVQALDGYTF
CDR3 DNA: TGTGCCAGTAGTTCCCGCGTCCAGGCATTGGATGGCTACACCTTC

clone size: .
J gene: TRBJ2-7
D gene: .
CDR3 length: 14
V gene: TRBV6-2/TRBV6-3
CDR3 protein: CASSYGWSSYEQYF
CDR3 DNA: TGTGCCAGCAGTTATGGGTGGAGCTCCTACGAGCAGTACTTC

clone size: .
J gene: TRBJ2-7
D gene: .
CDR3 length: 14
V gene: TRBV29-1
CDR3 protein: CSVEDTGDRCEQYF
CDR3 DNA: TGCAGCGTTGAAGATACGGGGGACCGGTGCGAGCAGTACTTC

clone size: .
J gene: TRBJ2-7
D gene: TRBD2
CDR3 length: 15
V gene: TRBV5-4
CDR3 protein: CASSRGLAGNGEQYF
CDR3 DNA: TGTGCCAGCAGCCGGGGACTAGCGGGGAATGGCGAGCAGTACTTC

clone size: .
J gene: TRBJ2-3
D gene: TRBD1
CDR3 length: 15
V gene: TRBV5-8
CDR3 protein: CASSRDRGGTDTQYF
CDR3 DNA: TGTGCCAGCAGCCGGGACAGGGGGGGCACAGATACGCAGTATTTT

clone size: .
J gene: TRBJ1-2
D gene: TRBD1
CDR3 length: 12
V gene: TRBV6-5
CDR3 protein: CASKGASEGYTF
CDR3 DNA: TGTGCCAGCAAGGGGGCATCGGAAGGCTACACCTTC

clone size: .
J gene: TRBJ2-1
D gene: TRBD2
CDR3 length: 18
V gene: TRBV10-3
CDR3 protein: CAISDQPGTSGSHNEQFF
CDR3 DNA: TGTGCCATCAGTGACCAACCCGGGACTAGCGGGAGCCACAATGAGCAGTTCTTC

clone size: .
J gene: TRBJ1-5
D gene: TRBD1
CDR3 length: 14
V gene: TRBV7-2
CDR3 protein: CASSYDRVNQPQHF
CDR3 DNA: TGTGCCAGCAGCTACGACAGGGTCAATCAGCCCCAGCATTTT

clone size: .
J gene: TRBJ1-2
D gene: TRBD1
CDR3 length: 15
V gene: TRBV7-2
CDR3 protein: CASSRTGVVGYGYTF
CDR3 DNA: TGTGCCAGCAGCCGGACAGGGGTGGTAGGCTATGGCTACACCTTC

clone size: .
J gene: TRBJ2-2
D gene: TRBD2
CDR3 length: 17
V gene: TRBV6-2/TRBV6-3
CDR3 protein: CASSFDVTGGDTGELFF
CDR3 DNA: TGTGCCAGCAGTTTCGACGTTACGGGAGGGGACACCGGGGAGCTGTTTTTT

clone size: .
J gene: TRBJ1-1
D gene: .
CDR3 length: 15
V gene: TRBV7-9
CDR3 protein: CASSLDGSLNTEAFF
CDR3 DNA: TGTGCCAGCAGCTTAGACGGTTCCTTGAACACTGAAGCTTTCTTT

clone size: .
J gene: TRBJ2-1
D gene: TRBD2
CDR3 length: 13
V gene: TRBV10-3
CDR3 protein: CAIGLAGGNEQFF
CDR3 DNA: TGTGCCATCGGACTAGCGGGAGGCAATGAGCAGTTCTTC

clone size: .
J gene: TRBJ1-1
D gene: .
CDR3 length: 12
V gene: TRBV9
CDR3 protein: CASSPGNPEAFF
CDR3 DNA: TGTGCCAGCAGCCCCGGGAACCCTGAAGCTTTCTTT

clone size: once
J gene: TRBJ1-4
D gene: .
CDR3 length: 16
V gene: TRBV5-1
CDR3 protein: CASSLGGGTANEKLFF
CDR3 DNA: TGCGCCAGCAGCTTGGGGGGCGGGACGGCGAATGAAAAACTGTTTTTT

clone size: .
J gene: TRBJ2-7
D gene: TRBD2
CDR3 length: 15
V gene: TRBV28
CDR3 protein: CASTTPGLAAYEQYF
CDR3 DNA: TGTGCCAGCACCACTCCGGGACTAGCGGCCTACGAGCAGTACTTC

clone size: .
J gene: TRBJ2-3
D gene: .
CDR3 length: 14
V gene: TRBV7-2
CDR3 protein: CASSPRRATDTQYF
CDR3 DNA: TGTGCCAGCAGCCCAAGGAGGGCCACAGATACGCAGTATTTT

clone size: once
J gene: TRBJ1-6
D gene: .
CDR3 length: 13
V gene: TRBV6-5
CDR3 protein: CASSRDFQSPLHF
CDR3 DNA: TGTGCCAGCAGTAGGGACTTCCAATCACCCCTCCACTTT

clone size: .
J gene: TRBJ2-7
D gene: TRBD1
CDR3 length: 13
V gene: TRBV7-2
CDR3 protein: CASRGQGRNEQYF
CDR3 DNA: TGTGCCAGCAGGGGACAGGGGAGAAACGAGCAGTACTTC

clone size: .
J gene: TRBJ2-7
D gene: .
CDR3 length: 16
V gene: TRBV6-5
CDR3 protein: CASSSHSGSNSYEQYF
CDR3 DNA: TGTGCCAGCAGTTCGCACAGCGGATCCAACTCCTACGAGCAGTACTTC

clone size: .
J gene: TRBJ2-1
D gene: TRBD2
CDR3 length: 16
V gene: TRBV18
CDR3 protein: CASSPPGLAGEREQFF
CDR3 DNA: TGTGCCAGCTCACCACCAGGACTAGCGGGAGAAAGGGAGCAGTTCTTC

clone size: .
J gene: TRBJ2-1
D gene: .
CDR3 length: 14
V gene: TRBV28
CDR3 protein: CASSLEQDGNEQFF
CDR3 DNA: TGTGCCAGCAGTTTAGAACAGGACGGCAATGAGCAGTTCTTC

clone size: .
J gene: TRBJ2-7
D gene: .
CDR3 length: 13
V gene: TRBV28
CDR3 protein: CASRRITGNEQYF
CDR3 DNA: TGTGCCAGCAGACGTATTACAGGGAACGAGCAGTACTTC

clone size: once
J gene: TRBJ2-2
D gene: TRBD1
CDR3 length: 16
V gene: TRBV5-5
CDR3 protein: CASSMDRGQDTGELFF
CDR3 DNA: TGTGCCAGCAGCATGGACAGGGGGCAGGACACCGGGGAGCTGTTTTTT

clone size: .
J gene: TRBJ1-2
D gene: .
CDR3 length: 14
V gene: TRBV6-6
CDR3 protein: CASSDTKTGHANTF
CDR3 DNA: TGTGCCAGCAGTGACACAAAGACAGGACACGCGAACACCTTC

clone size: .
J gene: TRBJ2-3
D gene: TRBD2
CDR3 length: 16
V gene: TRBV15
CDR3 protein: CATSTGLAVSTDTQYF
CDR3 DNA: TGTGCCACCAGCACCGGACTAGCGGTTAGCACAGATACGCAGTATTTT

clone size: .
J gene: TRBJ2-1
D gene: TRBD2
CDR3 length: 16
V gene: TRBV6-5
CDR3 protein: CASSYSTSGRVYEQFF
CDR3 DNA: TGTGCCAGCAGTTACTCGACTAGCGGGAGAGTCTATGAGCAGTTCTTC

clone size: .
J gene: TRBJ2-7
D gene: TRBD1
CDR3 length: 16
V gene: TRBV6-1
CDR3 protein: CASSDKGQGVSYEQYF
CDR3 DNA: TGTGCCAGCAGTGACAAGGGACAGGGGGTATCCTACGAGCAGTACTTC

clone size: .
J gene: TRBJ1-1
D gene: .
CDR3 length: 14
V gene: TRBV25-1
CDR3 protein: CASSAGRANTEAFF
CDR3 DNA: TGTGCCAGCAGTGCAGGGAGGGCTAACACTGAAGCTTTCTTT

clone size: .
J gene: TRBJ1-1
D gene: .
CDR3 length: 12
V gene: TRBV5-4
CDR3 protein: CASSPGGSEAFF
CDR3 DNA: TGTGCCAGCAGCCCGGGCGGGTCAGAAGCTTTCTTT

clone size: .
J gene: TRBJ2-1
D gene: .
CDR3 length: 14
V gene: TRBV5-1
CDR3 protein: CASSLASRDNEQFF
CDR3 DNA: TGCGCCAGCAGCTTGGCGAGCAGGGACAATGAGCAGTTCTTC

clone size: .
J gene: TRBJ2-3
D gene: TRBD2
CDR3 length: 16
V gene: TRBV5-4
CDR3 protein: CASRRGTSGSRDTQYF
CDR3 DNA: TGTGCCAGCAGACGCGGGACTAGCGGGAGTAGAGATACGCAGTATTTT

clone size: once
J gene: TRBJ1-4
D gene: .
CDR3 length: 16
V gene: TRBV25-1
CDR3 protein: CASSEAPGHLGEKLFF
CDR3 DNA: TGTGCCAGCAGTGAGGCGCCAGGGCATTTGGGGGAAAAACTGTTTTTT

clone size: .
J gene: TRBJ1-1
D gene: .
CDR3 length: 15
V gene: TRBV7-9
CDR3 protein: CASSPSNSRNTEAFF
CDR3 DNA: TGTGCCAGCAGCCCTTCGAACTCGAGGAACACTGAAGCTTTCTTT

clone size: .
J gene: TRBJ2-7
D gene: .
CDR3 length: 14
V gene: TRBV10-3
CDR3 protein: CAISSGTPGDEQYF
CDR3 DNA: TGTGCCATCAGTAGCGGGACTCCAGGGGACGAGCAGTACTTC

clone size: .
J gene: TRBJ2-1
D gene: TRBD2
CDR3 length: 14
V gene: TRBV7-2
CDR3 protein: CASSPGLAGDEQFF
CDR3 DNA: TGTGCCAGCAGCCCCGGACTAGCGGGAGACGAGCAGTTCTTC

clone size: .
J gene: TRBJ1-1
D gene: .
CDR3 length: 15
V gene: TRBV6-2/TRBV6-3
CDR3 protein: CASSFIQGSNTEAFF
CDR3 DNA: TGTGCCAGCAGTTTCATACAGGGCTCGAACACTGAAGCTTTCTTT

clone size: .
J gene: TRBJ1-2
D gene: TRBD1
CDR3 length: 13
V gene: TRBV25-1
CDR3 protein: CASSGQGASGYTF
CDR3 DNA: TGTGCCAGCAGTGGACAGGGGGCTAGTGGCTACACCTTC

clone size: .
J gene: TRBJ1-2
D gene: .
CDR3 length: 12
V gene: TRBV29-1
CDR3 protein: CSVDGTFYGYTF
CDR3 DNA: TGCAGCGTTGACGGGACATTTTATGGCTACACCTTC

clone size: once
J gene: TRBJ1-3
D gene: .
CDR3 length: 15
V gene: TRBV2
CDR3 protein: CASSDQGPSGNTIYF
CDR3 DNA: TGTGCCAGCAGTGACCAGGGCCCTTCTGGAAACACCATATATTTT

clone size: .
J gene: TRBJ2-5
D gene: .
CDR3 length: 13
V gene: TRBV12-3/TRBV12-4
CDR3 protein: CASSRGLKETQYF
CDR3 DNA: TGTGCCAGCAGTAGGGGACTGAAAGAGACCCAGTACTTC

clone size: .
J gene: TRBJ2-1
D gene: TRBD2
CDR3 length: 16
V gene: TRBV14
CDR3 protein: CASSQLGLAGANEQFF
CDR3 DNA: TGTGCCAGCAGCCAATTAGGACTAGCGGGAGCCAATGAGCAGTTCTTC

clone size: .
J gene: TRBJ1-2
D gene: TRBD1
CDR3 length: 14
V gene: TRBV5-4
CDR3 protein: CASSRTGGESGYTF
CDR3 DNA: TGTGCCAGCAGCCGGACAGGGGGCGAATCTGGCTACACCTTC

clone size: .
J gene: TRBJ1-5
D gene: .
CDR3 length: 13
V gene: TRBV27
CDR3 protein: CASSHTGVQPQHF
CDR3 DNA: TGTGCCAGCAGTCACACCGGGGTGCAGCCCCAGCATTTT

clone size: few
J gene: TRBJ1-6
D gene: TRBD1
CDR3 length: 15
V gene: TRBV5-1
CDR3 protein: CASSLEGQGVSPLHF
CDR3 DNA: TGCGCCAGCAGCTTGGAGGGACAGGGAGTGTCACCCCTCCACTTT